This T cell receptor beta chain was documented in a study of neurological immune-mediated disorders. At least ten counts were recorded for this clonotype. TCRdb re-called the 5' RACE reads with MiXCR, one entry per CDR3 protein. The sample comprises 90,000 to 100,000 distinct CDR3 sequences, around 3.3% of which are singletons, and about 6% rests with the top ten. Germline V gene sequence: CDR1 SGHAT, CDR2 FQNNGV. CDR3 length equals 15 residues. J gave up 6 bases and V 1 base, and 5 bases lay outside the gene matches. The sequence was collected from a woman aged 18-35 years with multiple sclerosis. The sample taken for sequencing was PBMCs. The chain recombines TRBV11-2 with TRBJ2-3, with 9 bases lining up with TRBD1. The CDR3 region is CASSLGTGDMDTQYF. Here the CDR3 DNA reads TGTGCCAGCAGCTTAGGGACAGGGGATATGGATACGCAGTATTTT.